This is a list of T cell receptor beta chains from one sample in a study. TCRdb used MiXCR to reprocess the reads, holding one entry per CDR3 protein. This sample has thousands of distinct CDR3 sequences, with roughly 10% found just once. Sequencing was performed on CD4+ T cells from synovial fluid. The receptors originated from a human donor with rheumatoid arthritis. CDR3s leave out the opening cysteine and the closing phenylalanine or tryptophan. A D gene is named only where the DNA matches it firmly. Size is stated for part of the rows, as once, few or many counts, or as a class when the clone is expanded.

D gene	clone size	CDR3 length	J gene	V gene	CDR3 protein
.	medium-sized	12	TRBJ2-1	TRBV6-4	ASSAGTTGNEQF
.	many	11	TRBJ2-7	TRBV10-2	ASSGIDTYEQY
.	medium-sized	13	TRBJ2-4	TRBV7-8	ASSPTPGEKHIQY
TRBD2	many	11	TRBJ2-7	TRBV7-2	ASSSAWGGEQY
TRBD1	medium-sized	12	TRBJ1-1	TRBV6-1	ASSQTGDITEAF
.	.	12	TRBJ1-5	TRBV20-1	SATLTEVDQPQH
.	many	11	TRBJ2-1	TRBV11-1	ASSLGSYNEQF
TRBD1	medium-sized	12	TRBJ1-2	TRBV7-3	ASSPGTGTYGYT
.	medium-sized	15	TRBJ2-2	TRBV4-2	ASSQVVLGAETGELF
.	.	12	TRBJ2-1	TRBV7-2	ASSLEGLYNEQF
TRBD2	many	14	TRBJ2-1	TRBV7-2	ASSLVSAGGHNEQF
TRBD1	medium-sized	17	TRBJ1-2	TRBV4-2	ASSQGGGNRGRVKYGYT
.	many	11	TRBJ2-7	TRBV18	ASSLGHTYEQY
.	medium-sized	11	TRBJ1-1	TRBV29-1	SVDSGRNTEAF
.	.	13	TRBJ1-1	TRBV7-6	ASSLRQAKNTEAF